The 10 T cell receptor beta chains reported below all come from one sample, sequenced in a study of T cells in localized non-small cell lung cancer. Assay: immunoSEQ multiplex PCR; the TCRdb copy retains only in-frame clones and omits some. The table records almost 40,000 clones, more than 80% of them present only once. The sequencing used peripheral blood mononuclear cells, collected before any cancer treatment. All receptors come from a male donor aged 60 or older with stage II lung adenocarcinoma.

The DNA for the CDR3 is TGTGCCAGCAGCAAAGTAAGTCGACAGGGGGCGCGCTCTGGGGCCAACGTCCTGACTTTC. Its protein product is CASSKVSRQGARSGANVLTF. The rearrangement joins TRBV21-1 to TRBJ2-6; the DNA was not used to check the table's D call, TRBD1. TRBV21-1 constitutes a pseudogene. The CDR3 runs to 20 residues.

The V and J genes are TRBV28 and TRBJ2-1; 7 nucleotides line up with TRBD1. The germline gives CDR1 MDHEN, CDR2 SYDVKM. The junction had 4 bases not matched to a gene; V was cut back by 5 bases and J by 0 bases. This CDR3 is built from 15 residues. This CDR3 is CASSTGVDSYNEQFF. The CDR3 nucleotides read TGTGCCAGCAGTACAGGGGTGGACTCCTACAATGAGCAGTTCTTC. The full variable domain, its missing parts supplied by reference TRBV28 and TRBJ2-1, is DVKVTQSSRYLVKRTGEKVFLECVQDMDHENMFWYRQDPGLGLRLIYFSYDVKMKEKGDIPEGYSVSREKKERFSLILESASTNQTSMYLCASSTGVDSYNEQFFGPGTRLTVL.

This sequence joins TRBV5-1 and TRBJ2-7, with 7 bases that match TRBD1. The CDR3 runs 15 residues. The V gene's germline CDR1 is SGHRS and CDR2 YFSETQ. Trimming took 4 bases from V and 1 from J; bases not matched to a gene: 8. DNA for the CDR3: TGCGCCAGCAGCCCTACGGACAGGCGGTCCTACGAGCAGTACTTC. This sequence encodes CASSPTDRRSYEQYF. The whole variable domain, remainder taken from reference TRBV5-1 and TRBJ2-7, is KAGVTQTPRYLIKTRGQQVTLSCSPISGHRSVSWYQQTPGQGLQFLFEYFSETQRNKGNFPGRFSGRQFSNSRSEMNVSTLELGDSALYLCASSPTDRRSYEQYFGPGTRLTVT.

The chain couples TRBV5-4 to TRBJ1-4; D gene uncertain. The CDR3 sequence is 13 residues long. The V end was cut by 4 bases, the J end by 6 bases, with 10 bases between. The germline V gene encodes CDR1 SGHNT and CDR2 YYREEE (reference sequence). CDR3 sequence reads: CASSPDQHEKLFF. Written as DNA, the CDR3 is TGTGCCAGCAGCCCTGATCAGCATGAAAAACTGTTTTTT.

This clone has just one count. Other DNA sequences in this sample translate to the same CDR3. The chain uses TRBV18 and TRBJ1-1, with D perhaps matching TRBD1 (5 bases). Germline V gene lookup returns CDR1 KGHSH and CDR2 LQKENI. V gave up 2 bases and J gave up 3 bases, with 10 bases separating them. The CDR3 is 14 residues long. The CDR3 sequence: CASSPNTGDTEAFF. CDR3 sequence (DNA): TGTGCCAGCTCACCAAATACAGGCGACACTGAAGCTTTCTTT.

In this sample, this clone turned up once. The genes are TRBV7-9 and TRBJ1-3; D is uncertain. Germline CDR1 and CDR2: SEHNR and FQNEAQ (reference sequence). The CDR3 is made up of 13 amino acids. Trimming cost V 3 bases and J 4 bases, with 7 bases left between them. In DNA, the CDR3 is TGTGCCAGCAGCTTCTCACAGGGAAACACCATATATTTT. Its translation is CASSFSQGNTIYF.

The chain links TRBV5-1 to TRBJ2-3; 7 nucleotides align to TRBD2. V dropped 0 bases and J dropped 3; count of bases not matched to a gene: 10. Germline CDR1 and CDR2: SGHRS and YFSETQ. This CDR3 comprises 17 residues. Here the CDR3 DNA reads TGCGCCAGCAGCTTGGCGTCCGGCGGGAGTACGACAGATACGCAGTATTTT. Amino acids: CASSLASGGSTTDTQYF.

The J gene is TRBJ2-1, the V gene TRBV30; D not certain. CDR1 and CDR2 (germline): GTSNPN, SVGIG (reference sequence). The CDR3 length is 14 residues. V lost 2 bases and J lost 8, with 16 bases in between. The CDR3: CAWSSAARWDEQFF. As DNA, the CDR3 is TGTGCCTGGAGTTCTGCGGCCCGCTGGGATGAGCAGTTCTTC.

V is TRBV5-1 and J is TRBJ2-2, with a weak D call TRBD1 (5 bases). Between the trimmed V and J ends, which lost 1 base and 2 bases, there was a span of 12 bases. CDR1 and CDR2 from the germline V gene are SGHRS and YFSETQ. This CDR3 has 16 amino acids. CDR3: CASSLNTGRNTGELFF. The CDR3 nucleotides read TGCGCCAGCAGCTTGAATACAGGCCGAAACACCGGGGAGCTGTTTTTT.

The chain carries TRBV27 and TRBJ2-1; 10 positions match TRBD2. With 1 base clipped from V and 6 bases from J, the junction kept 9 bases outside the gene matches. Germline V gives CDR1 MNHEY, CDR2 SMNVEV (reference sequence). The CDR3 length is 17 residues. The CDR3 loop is CASSLFSGSGRGNEQFF. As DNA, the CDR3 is TGTGCCAGCAGTTTATTTTCGGGGAGCGGGAGGGGCAATGAGCAGTTCTTC.